A selection of T cell receptor beta chains follows, all from one sample in a study of T-cell reconstitution after alpha-beta-depleted transplantation in children. Each CDR3 protein is one row after TCRdb ran MiXCR on the PCR reads. The sample includes 350,000 to 400,000 distinct CDR3 sequences, approximately 12% of them seen just once. The source was PBMCs, collected from the stem cell graft. All receptors come from a human donor who donated a stem cell graft to a child with Fanconi anemia. The conserved cysteine and the conserved F or W are not part of the CDR3 here.

J,V,CDR3
TRBJ2-1,TRBV27,ASSLIAANEQF
TRBJ2-2,TRBV29-1,SVDRGDGGELF
TRBJ2-1,TRBV27,ASRFGGSSYNEQF
TRBJ1-6,TRBV10-2,ASSEYAGASSYNSPLH
TRBJ1-1,TRBV5-1,ASRELSNTEAF
TRBJ2-2,TRBV6-5,ASSYTWTGHTGELF
TRBJ1-5,TRBV7-8,ASSFTGGGSQPQH
TRBJ2-7,TRBV11-2,ASSLRGRGNYEQY
TRBJ2-1,TRBV20-1,SALTHGARTYNEQF
TRBJ2-1,TRBV20-1,SARDLGQDHNEQF
TRBJ1-1,TRBV20-1,SAGQGNTEAF
TRBJ2-2,TRBV28,ASGQGAHTGELF
TRBJ1-2,TRBV2,ARDREGTWGYT
TRBJ2-2,TRBV14,ASSQDLGTGELF
TRBJ1-2,TRBV12-3/TRBV12-4,ASSLTAGDSGYT
TRBJ2-4,TRBV20-1,SAARENIQY
TRBJ1-1,TRBV29-1,SDDNTEAF
TRBJ2-3,TRBV11-2,ASSLEGPGTQY
TRBJ1-3,TRBV29-1,SVEAPSGSAAD
TRBJ1-2,TRBV10-3,AVTGTGGNFSSGYT
TRBJ2-2,TRBV4-2,ASSQEGGRATGELF
TRBJ1-4,TRBV7-9,ASSFGRANEKLF
TRBJ2-1,TRBV4-1,ASSQDMASSEQF
TRBJ2-5,TRBV5-6,ASSPGTPTGETQY
TRBJ2-3,TRBV9,ASGREDTQY
TRBJ2-5,TRBV5-1,ASSLGLQGGETQY
TRBJ2-1,TRBV3-1,VSSQDGTGGWGEQF
TRBJ2-1,TRBV3-1,ASSPRHGNNEQF
TRBJ2-1,TRBV19,ASRTTPWVDNEQF
TRBJ2-3,TRBV6-1,ASSEEWGNTQY
TRBJ2-1,TRBV3-1,ASSQLWGRAGEQF
TRBJ2-3,TRBV20-1,SSLEQGTDTQY
TRBJ1-1,TRBV12-3/TRBV12-4,ASSLQVYTEAF
TRBJ2-1,TRBV6-1,ASSPLGGGGNEQF
TRBJ2-3,TRBV5-1,ASSLERHLTDTQY
TRBJ1-5,TRBV19,ASTFNSNQPQH
TRBJ1-3,TRBV5-6,ASSLLGNSGNTIY
TRBJ2-3,TRBV4-3,ASSQGEGTDTQY
TRBJ1-2,TRBV12-3/TRBV12-4,ASSFAGRRGGYT
TRBJ1-1,TRBV3-1,ASSQVPGETLSPEAF
TRBJ2-3,TRBV6-2/TRBV6-3,ASSYSLPSRGGSIDTQY
TRBJ2-7,TRBV29-1,SVETYYEQY
TRBJ2-2,TRBV29-1,SGAGAEAGELF
TRBJ1-1,TRBV3-1,ASSHGRGLTEAF
TRBJ1-1,TRBV5-1,ASRFQRNTEAF
TRBJ2-1,TRBV7-2,ASSGLAQQF
TRBJ1-1,TRBV5-1,ASRVGSTTEAF
TRBJ2-5,TRBV10-3,AISPFVGETQY
TRBJ1-1,TRBV7-9,ASSLWTANTEAF
TRBJ2-3,TRBV7-2,ASLFGYTQY